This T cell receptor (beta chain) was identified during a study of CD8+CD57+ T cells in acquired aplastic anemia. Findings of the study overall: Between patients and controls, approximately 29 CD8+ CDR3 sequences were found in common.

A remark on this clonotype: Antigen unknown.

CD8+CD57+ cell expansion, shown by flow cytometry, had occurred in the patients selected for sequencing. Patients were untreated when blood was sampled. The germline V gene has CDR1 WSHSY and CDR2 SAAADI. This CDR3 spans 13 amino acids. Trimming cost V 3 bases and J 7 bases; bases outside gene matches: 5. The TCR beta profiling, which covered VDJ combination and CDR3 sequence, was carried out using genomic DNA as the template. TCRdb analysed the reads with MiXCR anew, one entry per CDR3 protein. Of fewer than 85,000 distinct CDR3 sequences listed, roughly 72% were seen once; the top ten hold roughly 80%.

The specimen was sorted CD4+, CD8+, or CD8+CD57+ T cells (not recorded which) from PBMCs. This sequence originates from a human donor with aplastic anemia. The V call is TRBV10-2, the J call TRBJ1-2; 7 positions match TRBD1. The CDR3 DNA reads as TGCGCCAGCAGTGAAAACACAGGGGTTGGCTACACCTTC. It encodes CASSENTGVGYTF.